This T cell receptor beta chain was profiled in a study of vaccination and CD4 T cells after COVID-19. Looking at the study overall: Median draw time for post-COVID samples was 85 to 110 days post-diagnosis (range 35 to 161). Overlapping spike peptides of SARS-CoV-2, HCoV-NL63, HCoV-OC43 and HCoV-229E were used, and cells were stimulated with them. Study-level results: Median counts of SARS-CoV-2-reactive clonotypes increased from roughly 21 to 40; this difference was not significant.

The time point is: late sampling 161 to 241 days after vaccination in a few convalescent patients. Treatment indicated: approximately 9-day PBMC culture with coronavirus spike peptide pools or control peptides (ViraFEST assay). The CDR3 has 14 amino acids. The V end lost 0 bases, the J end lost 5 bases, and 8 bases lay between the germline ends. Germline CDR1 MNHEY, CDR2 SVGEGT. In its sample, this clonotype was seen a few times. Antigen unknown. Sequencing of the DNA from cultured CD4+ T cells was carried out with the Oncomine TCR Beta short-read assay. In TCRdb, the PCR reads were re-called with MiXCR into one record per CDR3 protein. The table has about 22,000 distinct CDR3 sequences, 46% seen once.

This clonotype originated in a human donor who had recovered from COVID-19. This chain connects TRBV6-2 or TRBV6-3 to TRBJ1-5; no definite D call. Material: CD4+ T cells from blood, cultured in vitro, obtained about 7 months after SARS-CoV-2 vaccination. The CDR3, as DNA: TGTGCCAGCAGTTACTCCGGCCACGATCAGCCCCAGCATTTT. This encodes CASSYSGHDQPQHF.